The present T cell receptor (beta chain) was sequenced within a study of blood T cells in healthy people across ages. The donors, aged about 6 to 90, were healthy Caucasians from Russia. For every donor, a draw yielded around 10 milliliters of peripheral blood. Isolation recovered at least 6 million PBMCs from every sample. Trimming took 5 bases from V and 3 from J; bases not matched to a gene: 6. From germline, CDR1 is SEHNR and CDR2 FQNEAQ (reference sequence). There are 14 residues in the CDR3. Using a J-beta primer mix together with a sample-barcoded 5' primer, a second PCR was run for roughly 6 to 12 cycles. TCRdb recomputed calls from the 5' RACE reads with MiXCR, one row per CDR3 protein. The table shows about 1.1 million distinct CDR3 sequences, with under 40% occurring only once.

This receptor was obtained from a man aged 18 to 30 in good health. The rearrangement joins TRBV7-9 to TRBJ2-5, with 7 nucleotides matching TRBD1. The sequenced sample consisted of blood. CDR3 DNA sequence: TGTGCCAGCAGCCCGATCACAGGGGAAGAGACCCAGTACTTC. Its translation: CASSPITGEETQYF. The full variable domain, rest sourced from reference TRBV7-9 and TRBJ2-5, is DTGVSQNPRHKITKRGQNVTFRCDPISEHNRLYWYRQTLGQGPEFLTYFQNEAQLEKSRLLSDRFSAERPKGSFSTLEIQRTEQGDSAMYLCASSPITGEETQYFGPGTRLLVL.